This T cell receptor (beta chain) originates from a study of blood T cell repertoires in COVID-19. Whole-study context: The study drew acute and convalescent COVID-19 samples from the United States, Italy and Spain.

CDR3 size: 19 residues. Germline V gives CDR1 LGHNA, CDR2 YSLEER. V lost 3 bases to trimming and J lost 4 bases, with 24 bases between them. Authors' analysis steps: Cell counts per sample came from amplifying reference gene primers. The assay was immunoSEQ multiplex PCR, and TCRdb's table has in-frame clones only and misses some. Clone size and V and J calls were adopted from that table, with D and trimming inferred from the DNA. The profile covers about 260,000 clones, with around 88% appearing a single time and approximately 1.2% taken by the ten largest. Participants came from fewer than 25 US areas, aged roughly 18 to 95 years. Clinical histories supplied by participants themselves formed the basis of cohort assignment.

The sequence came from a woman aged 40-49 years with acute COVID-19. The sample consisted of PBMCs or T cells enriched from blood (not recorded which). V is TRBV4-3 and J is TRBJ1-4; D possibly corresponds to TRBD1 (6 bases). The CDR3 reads CASSHLLQGPLDINEKLFF. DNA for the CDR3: TGCGCCAGCAGCCATCTTTTACAGGGACCTCTCGACATTAATGAAAAACTGTTTTTT.